Each of the 20 T cell receptor beta chains below was sequenced from the same sample in a study of Ad26.COV2.S vaccination and SARS-CoV-2 variants (dated by TCRdb to about 2021). Library method: the immunoSEQ multiplex PCR assay. Imported from immuneACCESS, the table was reduced by TCRdb to in-frame sequences with V and J called. These copies leave out some clones; in studies compared against another copy, an unresolved V gene accounts for under half, and the cause of the remainder is not known. The table for this sample lists just under 250,000 clones; roughly 90% of them were counted only once. The ten top clones hold 9.5% to 12% of the sample. This sample's treatment or condition label indicates: about 20 received Ad26.COV2.S at low or high dose, single or two shots; 5 received placebo; per-sample allocation not given. For vaccine and placebo recipients, the sequenced repertoires came from samples collected on day 63 after the first injection.

Sequenced material: peripheral blood, taken in a trial of Ad26.COV2.S vaccine versus placebo. The receptors were gathered from a person aged 18-65 years who received the Ad26.COV2.S COVID-19 vaccine or a placebo.

This clone was counted a single time. The genes are TRBV10-1 and TRBJ2-3; D tentatively fits TRBD1 or TRBD2 (6 bases each). The CDR3 contains 13 residues. The V end was cut by 3 bases, the J end by 5 bases, with 9 bases between. Germline V gives CDR1 WNHNN, CDR2 SYGVQD (reference sequence). DNA for the CDR3: TGCGCCAGCAGTGAAGGGGGGAAAGATACGCAGTATTTT. It specifies CASSEGGKDTQYF.

This clone was seen just once. The V call is TRBV3-1 (or the pseudogene TRBV3-2), the J call TRBJ1-1; 7 bases map to TRBD1. The V segment lost 3 bases and the J segment 5 bases; nucleotides outside the gene matches: 6. The CDR3 has 14 residues. Germline V gives CDR1 LGHDT, CDR2 YNNKEL (reference sequence). This CDR3 reads CASSQNRGRTEAFF. CDR3 DNA: TGTGCCAGCAGCCAGAACAGGGGAAGGACTGAAGCTTTCTTT.

V usage is TRBV4-1 and J usage is TRBJ1-4, with TRBD1 as a possible D gene (6 bases). V lost 7 bases and J 10 bases, leaving 19 bases between the germline ends. CDR1 and CDR2 from the germline V gene are MGHRA and YSYEKL. This CDR3 is built from 14 residues. The CDR3 protein is CASKGTFVSGKLFF. Written as DNA, the CDR3 is TGCGCCAGCAAAGGGACATTTGTTTCTGGAAAACTGTTTTTT.

V and J are TRBV5-1 and TRBJ2-1; D is undetermined. Trimming removed 0 bases from V and 0 bases from J, with 13 bases in between. The CDR3 extends over 17 amino acids. CDR1 SGHRS and CDR2 YFSETQ come from the germline V gene. CDR3 nucleotides: TGCGCCAGCAGCTTGGTAGGTCAGAAGAGCTCCTACAATGAGCAGTTCTTC. Translated, it gives CASSLVGQKSSYNEQFF.

The chain links TRBV6-6 to TRBJ2-5, with D possibly TRBD1 on 5 matching bases. CDR1 and CDR2 from the germline V gene are MNHNY and SVGAGI (reference sequence). Trimming removed 0 bases at V and 5 bases at J, with 16 bases between. The CDR3 has 16 residues. The CDR3 bases are TGTGCCAGCAGTTACTCGACCCTAGGGAAGGGGGAGACCCAGTACTTC. Amino acid sequence: CASSYSTLGKGETQYF.

The rearrangement joins TRBV5-8 to TRBJ1-2; D is perhaps TRBD1 (6 bases). The CDR3 sequence is 15 residues long. Trimming cost V 1 base and J 5 bases, with 15 bases left between them. Germline V gives CDR1 SGHTS, CDR2 YDEGEE. The CDR3 spells CASSLFPEGEYGYTF. For the CDR3, the DNA is TGTGCCAGCAGCTTGTTCCCGGAGGGGGAGTATGGCTACACCTTC.

V usage is TRBV25-1 and J usage is TRBJ2-3, with 8 bases matching TRBD2. V was clipped by 8 bases and J by 1 base; unmatched bases: 5. The germline gives CDR1 MGHDK, CDR2 SYGVNS. The CDR3 consists of 14 residues. This CDR3 is CASLPAGGTDTQYF. DNA of the CDR3: TGTGCCAGCCTCCCAGCGGGAGGCACAGATACGCAGTATTTT.

This chain links TRBV7-2 with TRBJ2-5; TRBD2 aligns across 10 bases. The CDR3 spans 16 residues. V shed 5 bases and J 4 bases; nucleotides not matched to a gene: 10. CDR1 and CDR2 from the germline V gene are SGHTA and FQGNSA. CDR3: CASSPQPLAGGETQYF. CDR3 bases: TGTGCCAGCAGCCCCCAGCCCTTAGCGGGGGGAGAGACCCAGTACTTC. Variable domain in full (rest from reference TRBV7-2 and TRBJ2-5): GAGVSQSPSNKVTEKGKDVELRCDPISGHTALYWYRQSLGQGLEFLIYFQGNSAPDKSGLPSDRFSAERTGGSVSTLTIQRTQQEDSAVYLCASSPQPLAGGETQYFGPGTRLLVL.

The rearrangement uses TRBV11-1 and TRBJ1-2, with a weak D call TRBD1 (6 bases). Trimming shortened V by 7 bases and J by 4 bases, and 16 bases separated the two germline ends. Germline assignment: CDR1 SGHAT and CDR2 FQDESV (reference sequence). The CDR3 extends over 14 amino acids. The CDR3 DNA follows: TGTGCCAGCACCCCCGACAGGACTCTCTATGGCTACACCTTC. Its protein is CASTPDRTLYGYTF.

This chain joins TRBV6-5 and TRBJ1-2; a weak D match, TRBD1 (5 bases). Trimming took 0 bases from V and 6 from J, leaving 14 bases between them. The CDR3 has 15 amino acids. Germline lookup yields CDR1 MNHEY and CDR2 SVGAGI. CDR3 nucleotide sequence: TGTGCCAGCAGTTACTCTGTCTTGGGGCGGGATGGCTACACCTTC. Translation: CASSYSVLGRDGYTF.

The chain has TRBV6-6 and TRBJ2-7, with TRBD2 matching 8 bases. Germline V gives CDR1 MNHNY, CDR2 SVGAGI (reference sequence). The CDR3 sequence is 15 residues long. V shed 7 bases and J 2 bases; nucleotides not matched to a gene: 10. The CDR3 spells CASTTVRGGTYEQYF. The CDR3, as DNA: TGTGCCAGCACCACTGTCCGGGGGGGAACCTACGAGCAGTACTTC.

This chain uses TRBV10-3 with TRBJ2-2; TRBD1 might be the D (5 bases). CDR3 size: 12 residues. The V end lost 9 bases, the J end lost 7 bases, and 12 bases lay between the germline ends. CDR1 and CDR2 (germline): ENHRY, SYGVKD. DNA of the CDR3: TGTGCCATAAGGGGTGCGGTCGGGGAGCTGTTTTTT. The encoded protein is CAIRGAVGELFF.

The J gene is TRBJ2-1, the V gene TRBV7-3; 7 nucleotides match TRBD2. Germline lookup yields CDR1 SGHTA and CDR2 FQGTGA. The trim removed 4 bases at V and 6 bases at J, leaving 21 bases unmatched. This CDR3 is built from 19 residues. CDR3 sequence: CASSSGRVGRLAASNEQFF. The CDR3 coding sequence is TGTGCCAGCAGCTCCGGTCGGGTCGGTCGGCTAGCGGCGAGCAATGAGCAGTTCTTC.

The J gene is TRBJ2-7, the V gene TRBV28, with a weak D call TRBD2 (5 bases). The germline V gene encodes CDR1 MDHEN and CDR2 SYDVKM. The V and J ends lost 4 bases and 0 bases respectively, with 13 bases between them. The CDR3 is 15 residues long. CDR3 sequence reads: CASSSPWAGSYEQYF. The CDR3 DNA follows: TGTGCCAGCAGTTCACCTTGGGCGGGCTCCTACGAGCAGTACTTC. Based on the CDR3 plus reference TRBV28 and TRBJ2-7, the full variable domain is DVKVTQSSRYLVKRTGEKVFLECVQDMDHENMFWYRQDPGLGLRLIYFSYDVKMKEKGDIPEGYSVSREKKERFSLILESASTNQTSMYLCASSSPWAGSYEQYFGPGTRLTVT.

The chain recombines TRBV5-4 with TRBJ2-3, with D possibly matching TRBD2 (5 bases). This CDR3 contains 14 residues. Germline lookup yields CDR1 SGHNT and CDR2 YYREEE (reference sequence). Trimming stripped 3 bases from V and 2 bases from J, with 10 bases between. The CDR3 nucleotides read TGTGCCAGCAGCTGGGGAGTTTTCACAGATACGCAGTATTTT. The encoded protein is CASSWGVFTDTQYF.

The rearrangement links TRBV4-1 to TRBJ1-1, with a possible D match to TRBD1 (5 bases). Germline V gene sequence: CDR1 MGHRA, CDR2 YSYEKL. V dropped 0 bases and J dropped 1 base, with 12 bases sitting between them. The CDR3 sequence is 16 residues long. The chain's CDR3 is CASSQEQGLRNTEAFF. CDR3 nucleotides: TGCGCCAGCAGCCAAGAGCAGGGCTTGAGGAACACTGAAGCTTTCTTT.

Here the CDR3 reads CAKGLATNTGELFF. CDR3 coding DNA: TGTGCCAAAGGACTAGCGACGAACACCGGGGAGCTGTTTTTT. V usage is TRBV7-9 and J usage is TRBJ2-2; 9 nucleotides align to TRBD2. There are 14 residues in the CDR3. Germline V gene sequence: CDR1 SEHNR, CDR2 FQNEAQ (reference sequence). Trimming at V came to 10 bases and at J to 0 bases, leaving 3 bases not matched to a gene.

V is TRBV18 and J is TRBJ2-1, with D perhaps TRBD2 (6 bases). The CDR3 sequence is 19 residues long. Germline lookup yields CDR1 KGHSH and CDR2 LQKENI. Trimming pared 0 bases from V and 4 bases from J, leaving 22 bases between. The CDR3 DNA is TGTGCCAGCTCACCACCTATAAATTCGGGGGTCACTACGTACAATGAGCAGTTCTTC. Translating gives CASSPPINSGVTTYNEQFF.

The V gene is TRBV24-1, the J gene TRBJ1-1, with D perhaps matching TRBD1 (5 bases). The CDR3 loop spans 14 amino acids. Germline V gene sequence: CDR1 KGHDR, CDR2 SFDVKD. V was pared by 5 bases and J by 5 bases, with 14 bases between. The CDR3 loop reads CATSVGSGGTEAFF. CDR3 in DNA: TGTGCCACCAGTGTAGGGAGTGGGGGGACTGAAGCTTTCTTT.

The gene calls are TRBV30 and TRBJ1-4; no firm D call. Germline V gene data show CDR1 as GTSNPN and CDR2 as SVGIG (reference sequence). V was pared by 1 base and J by 4 bases, with 13 bases between. There are 15 residues in the CDR3. The CDR3 sequence: CAWSDLRHVNEKLFF. DNA of the CDR3: TGTGCCTGGAGTGACCTCAGACACGTTAATGAAAAACTGTTTTTT.